A single sample gave rise to the 8 T cell receptor beta chains below, sequenced in a study of Ad26.COV2.S vaccination and SARS-CoV-2 variants. Indicated treatment: around 19 received Ad26.COV2.S at low or high dose, single or two shots; a few received placebo; per-sample allocation not given. The samples date from day 63 after the first vaccine or placebo injection. TCRdb's table, derived via immunoSEQ multiplex PCR, lists solely in-frame clones and lacks some. The sample yields approximately 420,000 clones, 80% to 90% seen once. Here the sequenced sample was peripheral blood, taken in a trial of Ad26.COV2.S vaccine versus placebo. These TCRs come from a person between 18 and 65 years old who received the Ad26.COV2.S COVID-19 vaccine or a placebo.

This clone was observed once. The chain recombines TRBV9 with TRBJ2-5; D gene ambiguous. V was cut by 4 bases and J by 2 bases, with 9 bases left in between. The CDR3 has 13 residues. The germline CDR1 and CDR2 sequences are SGDLS and YYNGEE. CDR3 coding DNA: TGTGCCAGCAGCACGACCGTTCAAGAGACCCAGTACTTC. Its translation is CASSTTVQETQYF.

This chain joins TRBV10-3 and TRBJ1-2; 8 bases map to TRBD1. J gave up 8 bases and V 10 bases, and 6 bases lay outside the gene matches. The CDR3 is 11 amino acids. Per the germline V gene, CDR1 is ENHRY and CDR2 is SYGVKD. This CDR3 reads CATQGAGGYTF. The CDR3 DNA sequence: TGTGCCACCCAGGGGGCTGGAGGCTACACCTTC.

This chain joins TRBV5-6 and TRBJ2-1; 7 bases map to TRBD2. V dropped 0 bases and J dropped 4; count of bases not matched to a gene: 10. The CDR3 consists of 17 residues. Germline V gene data show CDR1 as SGHDT and CDR2 as YYEEEE. Written as DNA, the CDR3 is TGTGCCAGCAGCTTGGTCGGTAGCGGGCCCGGGTACAATGAGCAGTTCTTC. It translates to CASSLVGSGPGYNEQFF.

V gene TRBV5-1 combines with J gene TRBJ2-5; D remains ambiguous. Trimming left V 4 bases short and J 5 bases short, with 21 bases between. The CDR3 sequence is 16 residues long. Germline CDR1 reads SGHRS; CDR2 reads YFSETQ. The CDR3 region has the DNA TGCGCCAGCAGCATGACACCGGACCAGCTATACGAGACCCAGTACTTC. This gives the protein CASSMTPDQLYETQYF.

This chain uses TRBV4-2 with TRBJ2-7, with a weak D call TRBD2 (5 bases). The germline CDR1 and CDR2 sequences are LGHNA and YNFKEQ. Trimming removed 0 bases at V and 0 bases at J, with 15 bases between. This CDR3 is 17 amino acids long. CDR3 amino acids: CASSQDGGLASSYEQYF. For the CDR3, the DNA is TGTGCCAGCAGCCAAGATGGAGGACTGGCAAGCTCCTACGAGCAGTACTTC.

The V call is TRBV4-1, the J call TRBJ2-3; 8 nucleotides match TRBD2. V shed 1 base and J 1 base; nucleotides not matched to a gene: 10. The CDR3 runs to 18 residues. Germline lookup yields CDR1 MGHRA and CDR2 YSYEKL. The CDR3: CASSQAARGSGGTDTQYF. The DNA for the CDR3 is TGCGCCAGCAGCCAAGCGGCCCGAGGTAGCGGGGGCACAGATACGCAGTATTTT.

This clone appeared a single time. The chain is built from TRBV4-2 and TRBJ2-1; 10 nucleotides agree with TRBD2. V lost 0 bases and J lost 0; bases outside the gene matches: 2. The CDR3 spans 17 residues. Germline V gene sequence: CDR1 LGHNA, CDR2 YNFKEQ. The CDR3 spells CASSQELAGISYNEQFF. DNA of the CDR3: TGTGCCAGCAGCCAAGAACTAGCGGGGATCTCCTACAATGAGCAGTTCTTC.

The genes are TRBV24-1 and TRBJ2-3; the D is unclear. The CDR3 is made up of 14 amino acids. The germline gives CDR1 KGHDR, CDR2 SFDVKD. Between the trimmed V and J ends, which lost 1 base and 2 bases, there was a span of 6 bases. The CDR3 is CATSDFPNTDTQYF. In DNA, the CDR3 is TGTGCCACCAGTGATTTCCCAAACACAGATACGCAGTATTTT.